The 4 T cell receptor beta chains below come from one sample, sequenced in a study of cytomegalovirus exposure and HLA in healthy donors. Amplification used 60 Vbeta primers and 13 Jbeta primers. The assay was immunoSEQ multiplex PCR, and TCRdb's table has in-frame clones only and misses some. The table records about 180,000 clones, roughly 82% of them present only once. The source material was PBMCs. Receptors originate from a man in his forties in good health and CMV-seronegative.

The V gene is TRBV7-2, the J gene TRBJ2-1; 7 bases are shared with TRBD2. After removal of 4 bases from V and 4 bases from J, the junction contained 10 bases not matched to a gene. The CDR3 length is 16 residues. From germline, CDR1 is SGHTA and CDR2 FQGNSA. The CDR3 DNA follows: TGTGCCAGCAGCTCGGGGGAGGGCAGAAGGTACAATGAGCAGTTCTTC. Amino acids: CASSSGEGRRYNEQFF. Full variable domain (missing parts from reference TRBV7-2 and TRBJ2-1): GAGVSQSPSNKVTEKGKDVELRCDPISGHTALYWYRQSLGQGLEFLIYFQGNSAPDKSGLPSDRFSAERTGGSVSTLTIQRTQQEDSAVYLCASSSGEGRRYNEQFFGPGTRLTVL.

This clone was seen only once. CDR3 in amino acids: CASSQVPVNTGELFF. The CDR3 nucleotides read TGTGCCAGCAGCCAAGTTCCAGTGAACACCGGGGAGCTGTTTTTT. This rearrangement joins TRBV14 to TRBJ2-2; D not resolved. The ends were cut back, 1 base at V and 1 base at J, with 7 bases in the middle. CDR3 length equals 15 residues. From germline, CDR1 is SGHDN and CDR2 FVKESK.

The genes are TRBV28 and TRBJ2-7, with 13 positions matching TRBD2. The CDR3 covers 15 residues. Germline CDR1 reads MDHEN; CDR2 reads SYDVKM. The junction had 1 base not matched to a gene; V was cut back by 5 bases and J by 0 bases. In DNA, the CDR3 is TGTGCCAGCAGTCGGACTAGCGGGAGCTCCTACGAGCAGTACTTC. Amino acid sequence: CASSRTSGSSYEQYF.

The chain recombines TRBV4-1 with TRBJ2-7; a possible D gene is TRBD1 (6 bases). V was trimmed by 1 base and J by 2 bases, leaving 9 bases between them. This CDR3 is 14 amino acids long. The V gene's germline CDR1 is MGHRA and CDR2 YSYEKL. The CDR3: CASSQGGQTYEQYF. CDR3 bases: TGCGCCAGCAGCCAAGGCGGACAGACCTACGAGCAGTACTTC.